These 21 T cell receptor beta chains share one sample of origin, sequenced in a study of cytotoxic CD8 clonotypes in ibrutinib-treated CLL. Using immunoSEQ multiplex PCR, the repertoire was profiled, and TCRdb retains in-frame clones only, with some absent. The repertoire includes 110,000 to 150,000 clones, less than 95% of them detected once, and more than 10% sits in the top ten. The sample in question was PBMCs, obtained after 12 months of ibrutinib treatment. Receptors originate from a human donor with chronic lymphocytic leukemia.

CDR3 in DNA: TGTGCCAGCACCATTGGGGTAGCGGGAGGGCCTGGCACAGATACGCAGTATTTT. As protein: CASTIGVAGGPGTDTQYF. The gene calls are TRBV7-9 and TRBJ2-3, with TRBD2 matching over 11 bases. The CDR3 has 18 amino acids. Germline loops: CDR1 SEHNR, CDR2 FQNEAQ (reference sequence). The V and J ends lost 7 bases and 1 base, in that order; junction bases with no gene match: 13.

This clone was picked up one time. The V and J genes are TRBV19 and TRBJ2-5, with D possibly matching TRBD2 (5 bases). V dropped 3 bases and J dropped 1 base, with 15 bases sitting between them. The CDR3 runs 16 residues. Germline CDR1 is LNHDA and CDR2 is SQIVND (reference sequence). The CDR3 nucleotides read TGTGCCAGTAGTATGCGGCCGGAGAGGGCCCAAGAGACCCAGTACTTC. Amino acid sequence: CASSMRPERAQETQYF. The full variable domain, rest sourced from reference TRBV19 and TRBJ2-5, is DGGITQSPKYLFRKEGQNVTLSCEQNLNHDAMYWYRQDPGQGLRLIYYSQIVNDFQKGDIAEGYSVSREKKESFPLTVTSAQKNPTAFYLCASSMRPERAQETQYFGPGTRLLVL.

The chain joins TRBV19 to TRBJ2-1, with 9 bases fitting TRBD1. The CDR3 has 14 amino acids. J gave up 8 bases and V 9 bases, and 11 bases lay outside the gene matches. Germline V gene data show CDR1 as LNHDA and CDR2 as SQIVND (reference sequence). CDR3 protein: CASSSGTGLDEQFF. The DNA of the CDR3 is TGTGCCAGCTCCTCCGGGACAGGGTTGGATGAGCAGTTCTTC.

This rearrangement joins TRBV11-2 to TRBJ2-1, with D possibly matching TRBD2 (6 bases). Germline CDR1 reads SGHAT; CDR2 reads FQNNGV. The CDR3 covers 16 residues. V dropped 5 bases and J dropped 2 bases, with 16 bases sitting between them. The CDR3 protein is CASSPPTRKPYNEQFF. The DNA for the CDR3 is TGTGCCAGCAGCCCTCCGACTAGGAAGCCCTACAATGAGCAGTTCTTC.

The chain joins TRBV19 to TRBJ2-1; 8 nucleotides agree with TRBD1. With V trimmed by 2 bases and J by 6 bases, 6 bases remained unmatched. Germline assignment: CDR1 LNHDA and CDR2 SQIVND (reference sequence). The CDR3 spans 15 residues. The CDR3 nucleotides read TGTGCCAGTAGTATAAGGACAGGGCCAACCAATGAGCAGTTCTTC. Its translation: CASSIRTGPTNEQFF.

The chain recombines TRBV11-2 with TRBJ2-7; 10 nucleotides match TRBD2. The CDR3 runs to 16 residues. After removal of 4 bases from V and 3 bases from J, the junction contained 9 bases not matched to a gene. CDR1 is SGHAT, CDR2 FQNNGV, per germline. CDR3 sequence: CASSSLAAGGNYEQYF. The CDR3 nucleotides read TGTGCCAGCAGCTCGCTTGCAGCGGGAGGGAACTACGAGCAGTACTTC.

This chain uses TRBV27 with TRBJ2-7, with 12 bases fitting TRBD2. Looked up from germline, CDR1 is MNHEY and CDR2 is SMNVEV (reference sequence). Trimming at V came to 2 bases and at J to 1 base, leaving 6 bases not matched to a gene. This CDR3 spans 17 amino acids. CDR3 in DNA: TGTGCCAGCAGTTTACTAGCGGGAGGGGTCGGGTCCTACGAGCAGTACTTC. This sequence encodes CASSLLAGGVGSYEQYF.

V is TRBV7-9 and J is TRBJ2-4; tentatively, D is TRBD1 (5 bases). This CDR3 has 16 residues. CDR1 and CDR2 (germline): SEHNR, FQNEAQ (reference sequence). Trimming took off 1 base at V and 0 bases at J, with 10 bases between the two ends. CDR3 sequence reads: CASSLGAGLAKNIQYF. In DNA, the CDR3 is TGTGCCAGCAGCTTAGGAGCAGGGTTAGCCAAAAACATTCAGTACTTC.

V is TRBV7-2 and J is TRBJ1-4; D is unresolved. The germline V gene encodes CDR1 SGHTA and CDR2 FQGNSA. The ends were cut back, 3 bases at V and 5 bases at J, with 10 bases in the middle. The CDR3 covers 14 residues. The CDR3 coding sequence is TGTGCCAGCAGCTTGGTCATGGGAAATGAAAAACTGTTTTTT. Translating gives CASSLVMGNEKLFF. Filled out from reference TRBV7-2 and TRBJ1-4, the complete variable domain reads GAGVSQSPSNKVTEKGKDVELRCDPISGHTALYWYRQSLGQGLEFLIYFQGNSAPDKSGLPSDRFSAERTGGSVSTLTIQRTQQEDSAVYLCASSLVMGNEKLFFGSGTQLSVL.

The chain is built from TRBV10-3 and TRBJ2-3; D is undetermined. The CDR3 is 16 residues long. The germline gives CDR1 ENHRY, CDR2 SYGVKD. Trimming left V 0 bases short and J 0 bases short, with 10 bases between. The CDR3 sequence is CAISESKAPSTDTQYF. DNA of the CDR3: TGTGCCATCAGTGAGTCGAAGGCCCCTAGCACAGATACGCAGTATTTT.

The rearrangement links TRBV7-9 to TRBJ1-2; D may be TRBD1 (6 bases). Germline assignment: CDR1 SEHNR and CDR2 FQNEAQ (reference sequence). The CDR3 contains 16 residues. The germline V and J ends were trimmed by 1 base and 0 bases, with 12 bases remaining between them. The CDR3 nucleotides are TGTGCCAGCAGCTTAGAGGAGACAGGCCCTAACTATGGCTACACCTTC. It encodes CASSLEETGPNYGYTF. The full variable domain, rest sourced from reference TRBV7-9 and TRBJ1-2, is DTGVSQNPRHKITKRGQNVTFRCDPISEHNRLYWYRQTLGQGPEFLTYFQNEAQLEKSRLLSDRFSAERPKGSFSTLEIQRTEQGDSAMYLCASSLEETGPNYGYTFGSGTRLTVV.

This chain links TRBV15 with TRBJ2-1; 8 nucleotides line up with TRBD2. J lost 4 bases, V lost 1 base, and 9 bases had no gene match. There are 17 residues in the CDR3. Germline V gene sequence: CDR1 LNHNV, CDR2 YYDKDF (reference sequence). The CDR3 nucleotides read TGTGCCACCAGCAGAGGGGACTTAGCGGGATCATACAATGAGCAGTTCTTC. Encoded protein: CATSRGDLAGSYNEQFF.

CDR3 nucleotide sequence: TGTGCCAGCAGCCAGCACACGTTCTCCTACGAGCAGTACTTC. Translating gives CASSQHTFSYEQYF. The chain joins TRBV4-2 to TRBJ2-7; no definite D call. The CDR3 runs 14 residues. The germline V and J ends were trimmed by 3 bases and 0 bases, with 9 bases remaining between them. Germline CDR1 is LGHNA and CDR2 is YNFKEQ.

As DNA, the CDR3 is TGTGCCAGCAGTGAAGTGGACAAACCGGAGCCCCAGCATTTT. It codes for CASSEVDKPEPQHF. The J gene is TRBJ1-5, the V gene TRBV25-1; maybe TRBD1 (5 bases). V lost 2 bases to trimming and J lost 8 bases, with 13 bases between them. There are 14 residues in the CDR3. Per germline, CDR1 MGHDK and CDR2 SYGVNS.

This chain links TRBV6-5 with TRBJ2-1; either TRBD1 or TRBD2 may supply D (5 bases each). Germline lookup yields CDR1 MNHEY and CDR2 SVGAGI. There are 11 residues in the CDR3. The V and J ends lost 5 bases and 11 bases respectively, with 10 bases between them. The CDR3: CASSQGPQQFF. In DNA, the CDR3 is TGTGCCAGCAGTCAGGGACCACAGCAGTTCTTC.

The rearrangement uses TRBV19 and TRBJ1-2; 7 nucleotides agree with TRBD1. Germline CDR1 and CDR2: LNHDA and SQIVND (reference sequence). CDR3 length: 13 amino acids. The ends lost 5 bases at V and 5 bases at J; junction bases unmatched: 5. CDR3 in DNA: TGTGCCAGTAGTGATGACAGGGAGTATGGCTACACCTTC. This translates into CASSDDREYGYTF.

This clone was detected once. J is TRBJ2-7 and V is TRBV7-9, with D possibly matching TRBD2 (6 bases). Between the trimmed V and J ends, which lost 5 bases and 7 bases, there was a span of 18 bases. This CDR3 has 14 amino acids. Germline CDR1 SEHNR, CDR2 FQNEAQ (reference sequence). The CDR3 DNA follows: TGTGCCAGCAGCGCTACTAGCAGCCAGGCTGAGCAGTACTTC. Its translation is CASSATSSQAEQYF.

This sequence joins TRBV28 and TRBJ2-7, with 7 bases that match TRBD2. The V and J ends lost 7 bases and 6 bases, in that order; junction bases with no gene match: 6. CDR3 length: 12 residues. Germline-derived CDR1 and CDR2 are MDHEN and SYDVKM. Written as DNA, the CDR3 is TGTGCCAGCAACCGGGAGGTTTTCGAGCAGTACTTC. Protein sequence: CASNREVFEQYF. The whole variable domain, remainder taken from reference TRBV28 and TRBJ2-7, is DVKVTQSSRYLVKRTGEKVFLECVQDMDHENMFWYRQDPGLGLRLIYFSYDVKMKEKGDIPEGYSVSREKKERFSLILESASTNQTSMYLCASNREVFEQYFGPGTRLTVT.

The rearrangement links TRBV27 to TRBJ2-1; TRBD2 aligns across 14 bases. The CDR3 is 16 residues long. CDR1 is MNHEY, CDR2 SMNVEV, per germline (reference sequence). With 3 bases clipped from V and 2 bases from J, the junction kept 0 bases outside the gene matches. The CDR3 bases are TGTGCCAGCAGTTTGGGACTAGCGGGAGCCTACAATGAGCAGTTCTTC. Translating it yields CASSLGLAGAYNEQFF.

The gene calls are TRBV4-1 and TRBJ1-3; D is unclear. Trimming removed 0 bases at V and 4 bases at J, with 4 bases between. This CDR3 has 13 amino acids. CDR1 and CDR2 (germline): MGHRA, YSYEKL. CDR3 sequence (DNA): TGCGCCAGCAGCCAAGAAGGCGGAAACACCATATATTTT. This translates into CASSQEGGNTIYF.

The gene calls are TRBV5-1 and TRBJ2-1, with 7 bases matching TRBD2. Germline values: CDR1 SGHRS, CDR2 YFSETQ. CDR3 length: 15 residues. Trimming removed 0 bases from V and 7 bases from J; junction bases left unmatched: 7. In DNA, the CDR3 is TGCGCCAGCAGCTTGGACATCCTAGCGGAGAATGAGCAGTTCTTC. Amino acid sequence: CASSLDILAENEQFF.